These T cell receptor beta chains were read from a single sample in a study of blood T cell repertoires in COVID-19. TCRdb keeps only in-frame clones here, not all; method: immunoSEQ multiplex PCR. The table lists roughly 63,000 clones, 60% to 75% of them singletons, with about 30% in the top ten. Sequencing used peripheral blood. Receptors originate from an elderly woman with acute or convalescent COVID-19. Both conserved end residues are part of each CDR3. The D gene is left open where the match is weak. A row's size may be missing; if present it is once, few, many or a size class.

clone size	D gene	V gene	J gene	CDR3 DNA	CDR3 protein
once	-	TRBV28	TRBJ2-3	TGTGCCAGCAGCACCCAGTTGCGGCCGAACACAGATACGCAGTATTTT	CASSTQLRPNTDTQYF
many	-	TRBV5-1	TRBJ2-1	TGCGCCAGCCGCCCGGGGGGCGGCTACAATGAGCAGTTCTTC	CASRPGGGYNEQFF
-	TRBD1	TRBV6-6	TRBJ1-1	TGTGCCAGCAGTCGACAGGGCAGGACCACTGAAGCTTTCTTT	CASSRQGRTTEAFF
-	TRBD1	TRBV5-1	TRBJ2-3	TGCGCCAGCAGCCTGGACAGGGGTAGTACAGATACGCAGTATTTT	CASSLDRGSTDTQYF
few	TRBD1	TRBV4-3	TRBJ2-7	TGCGCCAGCAGCCGCCAACGACAGGGTTCCTACGAGCAGTACTTC	CASSRQRQGSYEQYF
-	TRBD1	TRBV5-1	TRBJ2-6	TGCGCCAGCAGCTACGGGGACAGCTCTGGGGCCAACGTCCTGACTTTC	CASSYGDSSGANVLTF
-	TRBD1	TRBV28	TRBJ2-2	TGTGCCAGCAGACCAGCGGGACAGGGCAACACCGGGGAGCTGTTTTTT	CASRPAGQGNTGELFF
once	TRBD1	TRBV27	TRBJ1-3	TGTGCCAGCAGCCAGCAATCAGGGGGCGTTGGAAACACCATATATTTT	CASSQQSGGVGNTIYF
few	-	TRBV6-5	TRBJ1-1	TGTGCCAGCAACGGGGAAGGGACTGAAGCTTTCTTT	CASNGEGTEAFF
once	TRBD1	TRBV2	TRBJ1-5	TGTGCCAGCAGTGGGACAGGGGGCAATCAGCCCCAGCATTTT	CASSGTGGNQPQHF
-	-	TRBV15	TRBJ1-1	TGTGCCACCAGCAGAGATCGATACAGCGGAGGAGGAGCTTTCTTT	CATSRDRYSGGGAFF
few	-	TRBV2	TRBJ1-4	TGTGCCAGCAGTTGGGCACCAACTAATGAAAAACTGTTTTTT	CASSWAPTNEKLFF
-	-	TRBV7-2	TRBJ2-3	TGTGCCAGCAGCCCGACTAGGTCAGATACGCAGTATTTT	CASSPTRSDTQYF
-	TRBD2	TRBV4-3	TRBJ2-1	TGCGCCAGCAGCCAAGATTTTCGGAGTAGCGGGGAATCCTACAATGAGCAGTTCTTC	CASSQDFRSSGESYNEQFF
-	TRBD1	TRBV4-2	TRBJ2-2	TGTGCCAGCAGCCGGGACAGGGTGCGGGAGCTGTTTTTT	CASSRDRVRELFF
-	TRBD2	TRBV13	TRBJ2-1	TGTGCCAGCAGCTTGTCGAGCGGGAGGGCCCTTTCTTACAATGAGCAGTTCTTC	CASSLSSGRALSYNEQFF
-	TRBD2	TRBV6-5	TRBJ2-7	TGTGCCAGCAGAAGAGGGACTAACTACGAGCAGTACTTC	CASRRGTNYEQYF
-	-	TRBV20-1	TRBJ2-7	TGCAGTGCTAACAAGAGGGGGGAGCAGTACTTC	CSANKRGEQYF
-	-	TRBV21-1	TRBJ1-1	TGTGCCAGCAGCGCATGGACAGGGGGCGGGACTGAAGCTTTCTTT	CASSAWTGGGTEAFF
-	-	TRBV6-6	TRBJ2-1	TGTGCCAGCACCCCTAGACTAGTCCTAGAGCAGTTCTTC	CASTPRLVLEQFF
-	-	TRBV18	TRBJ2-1	TGTGCCAGCTCCCCTTCTAGCGCGAGCTCCTACAATGAGCAGTTCTTC	CASSPSSASSYNEQFF
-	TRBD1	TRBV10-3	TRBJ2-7	TGTGCCATCAATCCTGGACAGGGGGCGTTAGAGCAGTACTTC	CAINPGQGALEQYF
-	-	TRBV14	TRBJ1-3	TGTGCCAGCAGCCAAAGGCAGGTGGTCTCTGGAAACACCATATATTTT	CASSQRQVVSGNTIYF
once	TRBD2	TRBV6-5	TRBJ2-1	TGTGCCAGCGGGGGACTAGCGGAGGGAAATGAGCAGTTCTTC	CASGGLAEGNEQFF
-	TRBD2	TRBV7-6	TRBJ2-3	TGTGCCAGCAGCTTCAATCGAGGGACTAGCGGGACTTTGGAGACAGATACGCAGTATTTT	CASSFNRGTSGTLETDTQYF
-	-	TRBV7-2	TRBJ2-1	TGTGCCAGCAGCTTAGCTCCAGTACGCCCCTACAATGAGCAGTTCTTC	CASSLAPVRPYNEQFF
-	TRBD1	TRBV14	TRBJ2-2	TGTGCCAGCATGGACAGGGGGTATCCCGGGGAGCTGTTTTTT	CASMDRGYPGELFF
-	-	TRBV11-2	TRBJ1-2	TGTGCCAGCAGGGAAGGGGGTTCGAATGGCTACACCTTC	CASREGGSNGYTF
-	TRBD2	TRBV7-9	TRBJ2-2	TGTGCCAGCAGCTGGGGTGGCGGGAGATCAACCGGGGAGCTGTTTTTT	CASSWGGGRSTGELFF
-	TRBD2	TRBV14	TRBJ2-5	TGTGCCAGCAGCCAATCTCGTGGGACTAGGGGGAAAGAGACCCAGTACTTC	CASSQSRGTRGKETQYF
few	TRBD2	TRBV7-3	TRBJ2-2	TGTGCCAGCAGCCTAGCGGGGGCTAGCGGGAGCGGGGAGCTGTTTTTT	CASSLAGASGSGELFF